This T cell receptor (beta chain) derives from a study of metastatic and nonmetastatic thyroid tumors. Study details: Blood and tumor or nodule tissue repertoires from malignant and benign thyroid patients were compared.

Germline CDR1 SGHRS, CDR2 YFSETQ. This CDR3 is 11 amino acids long. Per the original methods: Clinicopathological groups supplied CDR3 differences that were used to build a distant-metastasis classifier for papillary thyroid cancer. TCRdb re-called the PCR reads with MiXCR. TCRdb's processing, not the authors' own work, is the source of the V and J calls. The sample comprises over 13,000 clones, roughly a quarter of which are singletons, and about 8% rests with the top ten. This clone appeared many times. The antigen is undetermined. Overall study results and limits: Significantly greater TCR beta diversity was reportedly found in malignant thyroid tumors than in benign nodules (in blood and tumor).

No patient had received any treatment before thyroid surgery. This TCR derives from a female donor with papillary thyroid cancer or a benign thyroid nodule (not recorded which). Some clones in this sample may be carry-over from other donors' samples. Specimen: blood. This chain joins TRBV5-1 and TRBJ2-1; tentatively, D is TRBD2 (5 bases). Here the CDR3 reads CAPSGYNEQFF. The CDR3 DNA reads TGCGCACCTTCGGGGTACAATGAGCAGTTCTTC.